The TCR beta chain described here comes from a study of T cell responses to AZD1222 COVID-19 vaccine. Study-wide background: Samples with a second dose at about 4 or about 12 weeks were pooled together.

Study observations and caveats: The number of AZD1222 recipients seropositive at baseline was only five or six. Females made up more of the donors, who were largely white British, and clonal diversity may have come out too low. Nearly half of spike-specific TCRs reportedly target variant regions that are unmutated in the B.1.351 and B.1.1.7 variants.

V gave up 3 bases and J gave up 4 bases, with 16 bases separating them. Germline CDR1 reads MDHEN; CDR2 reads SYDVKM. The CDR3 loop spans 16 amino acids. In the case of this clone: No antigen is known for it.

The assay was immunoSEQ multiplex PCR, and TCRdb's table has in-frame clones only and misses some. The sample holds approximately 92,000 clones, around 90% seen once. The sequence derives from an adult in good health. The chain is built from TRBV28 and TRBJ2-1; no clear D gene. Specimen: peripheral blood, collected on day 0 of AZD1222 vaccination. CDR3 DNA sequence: TGTGCCAGCAGTTTTGGGAAAGGCGTAGGATACAATGAGCAGTTCTTC. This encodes CASSFGKGVGYNEQFF.